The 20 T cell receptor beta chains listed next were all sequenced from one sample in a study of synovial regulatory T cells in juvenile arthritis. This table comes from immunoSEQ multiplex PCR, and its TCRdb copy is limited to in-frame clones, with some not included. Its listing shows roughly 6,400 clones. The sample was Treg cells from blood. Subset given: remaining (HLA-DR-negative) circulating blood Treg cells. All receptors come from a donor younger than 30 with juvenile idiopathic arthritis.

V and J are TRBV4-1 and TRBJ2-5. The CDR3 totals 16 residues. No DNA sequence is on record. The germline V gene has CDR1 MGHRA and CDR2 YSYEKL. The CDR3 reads CASSQDRGVGQETQYF.

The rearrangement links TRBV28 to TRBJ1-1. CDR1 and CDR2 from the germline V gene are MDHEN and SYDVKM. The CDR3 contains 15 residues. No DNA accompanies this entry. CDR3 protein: CASSYLGSLDTEAFF.

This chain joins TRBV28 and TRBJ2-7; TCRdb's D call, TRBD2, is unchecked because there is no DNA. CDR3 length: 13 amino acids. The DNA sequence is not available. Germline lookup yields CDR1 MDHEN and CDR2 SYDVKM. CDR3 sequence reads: CASNWREAHEQYF.

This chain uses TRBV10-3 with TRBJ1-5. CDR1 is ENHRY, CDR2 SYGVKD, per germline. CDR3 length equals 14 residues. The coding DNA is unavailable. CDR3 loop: CAISHKGSNQPQHF.

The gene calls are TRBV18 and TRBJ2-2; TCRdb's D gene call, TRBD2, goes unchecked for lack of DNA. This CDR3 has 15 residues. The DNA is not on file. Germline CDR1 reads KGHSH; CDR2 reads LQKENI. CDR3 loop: CASSPGDLNTGELFF.

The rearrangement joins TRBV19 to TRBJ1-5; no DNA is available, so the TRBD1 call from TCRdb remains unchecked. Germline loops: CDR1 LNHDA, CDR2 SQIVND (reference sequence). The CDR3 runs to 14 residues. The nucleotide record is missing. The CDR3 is CASSQDRANQPQHF.

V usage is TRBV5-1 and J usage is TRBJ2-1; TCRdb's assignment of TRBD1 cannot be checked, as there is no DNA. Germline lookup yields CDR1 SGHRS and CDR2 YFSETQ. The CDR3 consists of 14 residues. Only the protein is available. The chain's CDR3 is CASSFLNRGNEQFF.

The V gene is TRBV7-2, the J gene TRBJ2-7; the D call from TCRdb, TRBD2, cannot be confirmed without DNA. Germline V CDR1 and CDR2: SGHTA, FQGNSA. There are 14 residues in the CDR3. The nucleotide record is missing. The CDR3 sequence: CASSLLRGRDEQYF.

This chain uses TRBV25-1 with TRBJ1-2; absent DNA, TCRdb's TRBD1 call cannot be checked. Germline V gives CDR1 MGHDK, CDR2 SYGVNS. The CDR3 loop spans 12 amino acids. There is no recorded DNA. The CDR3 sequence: CASGTGFGSYTF.

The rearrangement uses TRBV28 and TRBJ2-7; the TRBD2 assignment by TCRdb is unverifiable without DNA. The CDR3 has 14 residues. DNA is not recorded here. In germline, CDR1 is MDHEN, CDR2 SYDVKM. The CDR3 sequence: CASKVSGIAYEQYF.

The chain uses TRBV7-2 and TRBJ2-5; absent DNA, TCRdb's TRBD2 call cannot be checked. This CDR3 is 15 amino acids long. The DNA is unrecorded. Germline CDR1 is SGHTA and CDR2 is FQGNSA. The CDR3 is CASSSPRAAQETQYF.

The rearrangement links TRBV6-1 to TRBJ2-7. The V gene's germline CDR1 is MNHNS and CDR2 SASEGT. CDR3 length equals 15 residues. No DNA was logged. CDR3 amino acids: CASSGPEGPRSEQYF.

The CDR3 loop reads CAWSGGFAVDIQYF. This chain joins TRBV30 and TRBJ2-4; TCRdb's D call, TRBD2, is unchecked because there is no DNA. Germline V gives CDR1 GTSNPN, CDR2 SVGIG (reference sequence). The length of the CDR3 is 14 residues. No DNA is listed.

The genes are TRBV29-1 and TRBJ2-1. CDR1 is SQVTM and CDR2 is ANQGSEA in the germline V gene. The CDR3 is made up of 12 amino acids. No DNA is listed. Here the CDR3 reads CSAPLPGGEQFF.

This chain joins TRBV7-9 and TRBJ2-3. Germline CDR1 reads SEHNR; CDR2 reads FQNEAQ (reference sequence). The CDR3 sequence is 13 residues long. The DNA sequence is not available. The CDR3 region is CASSSMVTDTQYF.

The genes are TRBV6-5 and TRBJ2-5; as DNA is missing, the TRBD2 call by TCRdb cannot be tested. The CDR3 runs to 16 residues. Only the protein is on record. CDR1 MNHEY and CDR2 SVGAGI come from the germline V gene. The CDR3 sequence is CASSYSNGRYQETQYF.

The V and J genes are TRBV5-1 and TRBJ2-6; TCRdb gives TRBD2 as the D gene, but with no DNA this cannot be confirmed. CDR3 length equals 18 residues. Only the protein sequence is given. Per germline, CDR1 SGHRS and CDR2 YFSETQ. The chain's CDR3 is CASSLLFSPPSGANVLTF.

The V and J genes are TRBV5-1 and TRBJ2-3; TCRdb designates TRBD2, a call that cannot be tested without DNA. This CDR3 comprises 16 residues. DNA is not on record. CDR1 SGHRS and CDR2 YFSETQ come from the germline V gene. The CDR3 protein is CASSLLSVSSTDTQYF.

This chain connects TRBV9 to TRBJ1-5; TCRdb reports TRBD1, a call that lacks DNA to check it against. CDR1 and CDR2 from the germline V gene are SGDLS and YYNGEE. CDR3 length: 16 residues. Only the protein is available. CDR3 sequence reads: CASSVGPGQGYQPQHF.

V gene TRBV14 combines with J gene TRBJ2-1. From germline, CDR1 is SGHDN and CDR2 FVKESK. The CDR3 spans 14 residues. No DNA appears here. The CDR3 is CASSPQLAYNEQFF.